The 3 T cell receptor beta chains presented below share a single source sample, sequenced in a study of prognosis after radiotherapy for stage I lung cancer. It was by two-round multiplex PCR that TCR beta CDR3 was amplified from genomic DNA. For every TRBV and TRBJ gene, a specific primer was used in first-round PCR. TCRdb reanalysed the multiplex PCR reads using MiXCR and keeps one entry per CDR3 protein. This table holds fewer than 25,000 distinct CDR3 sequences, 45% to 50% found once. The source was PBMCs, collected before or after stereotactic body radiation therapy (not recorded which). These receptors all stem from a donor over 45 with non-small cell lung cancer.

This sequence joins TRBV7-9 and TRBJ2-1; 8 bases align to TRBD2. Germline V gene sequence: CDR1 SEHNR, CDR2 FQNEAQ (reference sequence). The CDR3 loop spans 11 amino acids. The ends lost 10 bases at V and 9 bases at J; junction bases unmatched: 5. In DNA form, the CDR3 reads TGTGCCACCAAGCGGGAGTCTGAGCAGTTCTTC. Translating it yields CATKRESEQFF. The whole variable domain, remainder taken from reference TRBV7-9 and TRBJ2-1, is DTGVSQNPRHKITKRGQNVTFRCDPISEHNRLYWYRQTLGQGPEFLTYFQNEAQLEKSRLLSDRFSAERPKGSFSTLEIQRTEQGDSAMYLCATKRESEQFFGPGTRLTVL.

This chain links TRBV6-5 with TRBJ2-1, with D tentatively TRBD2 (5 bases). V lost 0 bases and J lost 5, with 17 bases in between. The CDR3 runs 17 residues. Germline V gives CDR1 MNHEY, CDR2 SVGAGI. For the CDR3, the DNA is TGTGCCAGCAGTTACTCTAGGGTCCCTAGCTGGAACAATGAGCAGTTCTTC. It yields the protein CASSYSRVPSWNNEQFF.

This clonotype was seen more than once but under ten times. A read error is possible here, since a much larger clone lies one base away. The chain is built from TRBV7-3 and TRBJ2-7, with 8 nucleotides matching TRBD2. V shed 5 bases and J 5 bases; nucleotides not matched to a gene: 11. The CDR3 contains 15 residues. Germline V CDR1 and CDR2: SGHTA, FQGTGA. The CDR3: CASSPMGAGANEQYF. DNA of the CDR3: TGTGCCAGCAGCCCCATGGGAGCGGGGGCTAACGAGCAGTACTTC.